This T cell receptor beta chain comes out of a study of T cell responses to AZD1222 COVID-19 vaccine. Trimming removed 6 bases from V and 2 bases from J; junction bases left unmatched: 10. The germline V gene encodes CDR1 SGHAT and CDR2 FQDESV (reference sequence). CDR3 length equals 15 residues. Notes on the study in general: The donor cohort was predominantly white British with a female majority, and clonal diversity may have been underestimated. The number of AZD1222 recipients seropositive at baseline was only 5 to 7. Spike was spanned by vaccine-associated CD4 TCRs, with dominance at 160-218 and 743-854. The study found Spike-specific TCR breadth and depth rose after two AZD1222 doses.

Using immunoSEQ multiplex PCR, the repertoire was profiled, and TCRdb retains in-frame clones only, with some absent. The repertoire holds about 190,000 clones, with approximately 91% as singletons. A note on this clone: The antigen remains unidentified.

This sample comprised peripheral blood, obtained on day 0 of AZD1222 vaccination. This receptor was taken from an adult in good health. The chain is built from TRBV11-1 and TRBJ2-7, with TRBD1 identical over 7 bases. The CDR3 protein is CASSPRDRETYEQYF. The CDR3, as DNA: TGTGCCAGCAGTCCGAGGGACAGAGAAACCTACGAGCAGTACTTC.